Listed below are T cell receptor beta chains from one sample, sequenced in a study of T cells in Graves' hyperthyroidism and ophthalmopathy. TCRdb reprocessed the multiplex PCR reads via MiXCR and lists one record per CDR3 protein. The sample carries nearly 600,000 distinct CDR3 sequences, approximately 14% recorded once. Material: blood. The receptors originated from a woman in her twenties or thirties with Graves' hyperthyroidism that later progressed to Graves' ophthalmopathy. The CDR3 runs from the conserved cysteine through the conserved F or W. A D gene is named only where the DNA matches it firmly. Size tells how often a clone was seen (once, few, many) or the class of an expanded clone, and some rows leave it out.

v_call	cdr3_length	d_call	clone_size	j_call	cdr3_nt	cdr3_aa
TRBV6-2/TRBV6-3	13	-	many	TRBJ2-7	TGTGCCAGCAGGGTAGCAGGAGGGAACGAGCAGTACTTC	CASRVAGGNEQYF
TRBV19	14	-	many	TRBJ1-1	TGTGCCAGTAGTATTAAGGGGCCGAACACTGAAGCTTTCTTT	CASSIKGPNTEAFF
TRBV7-6	14	-	few	TRBJ1-4	TGTGCCAGCAGTCCGGGACCCAGTCAGGAAAAACTGTTTTTT	CASSPGPSQEKLFF
TRBV5-1	14	-	-	TRBJ1-3	TGCGCCAGCAGCGATTCTAGCTCTGGAAACACCATATATTTT	CASSDSSSGNTIYF
TRBV11-2	15	-	many	TRBJ2-7	TGTGCCAGCAGCTTATCGGCTCGCTTTGACTACGAGCAGTACTTC	CASSLSARFDYEQYF
TRBV12-3/TRBV12-4	14	-	-	TRBJ1-4	TGTGCCAGCAGTTCCCAGGGGAGGTGGGAAAAACTGTTTTTT	CASSSQGRWEKLFF
TRBV11-2	16	TRBD1	many	TRBJ1-5	TGTGCCAGCAGCTTAGGCTCCGGGACAGGGAATCAGCCCCAGCATTTT	CASSLGSGTGNQPQHF
TRBV29-1	13	TRBD1	-	TRBJ1-1	TGCAGCGTCGAAACAGGGGTTGACACTGAAGCTTTCTTT	CSVETGVDTEAFF
TRBV29-1	13	TRBD1	many	TRBJ1-1	TGCAGCGTCGACCCGGGACAGGGCACTGAAGCTTTCTTT	CSVDPGQGTEAFF
TRBV19	15	-	many	TRBJ1-1	TGTGCCAGTAGCTTGTCAGGGAGTAGTGACACTGAAGCTTTCTTT	CASSLSGSSDTEAFF
TRBV9	16	-	once	TRBJ2-3	TGTGTCAGCAGTCCTTTAGGCAGTGCACGCACAGATACGCAGTATTTT	CVSSPLGSARTDTQYF
TRBV24-1	14	-	many	TRBJ2-1	TGTGCCACCAGCGGCAACAGGGAGGGCAATGAGCAGTTCTTC	CATSGNREGNEQFF
TRBV14	18	TRBD1	few	TRBJ2-2	TGTGCCAGCAGCCAAGTCCTGGGACAGGGGATGATGATCGGGCGGCTGTTTTTT	CASSQVLGQGMMIGRLFF
TRBV7-9	16	TRBD1	many	TRBJ2-1	TGTGCCAGCAGCTTCCCGGACAGGACCTCCTACAATGAGCAGTTCTTC	CASSFPDRTSYNEQFF
TRBV7-2	14	-	many	TRBJ1-1	TGTGCCAGCAGCCCTTGGGGACCAGAGCATCAAGCTTTCTTT	CASSPWGPEHQAFF
TRBV6-1	16	TRBD1	few	TRBJ2-3	TGTGCCAGCAGTGAACCCGGGACAGGCCCCCCAGATACGCAGTATTTT	CASSEPGTGPPDTQYF
TRBV27	12	-	many	TRBJ1-1	TGTGCCAGCTGCCAGGGGTACACTGAAGCTTTCTTT	CASCQGYTEAFF
TRBV7-2	18	TRBD1	many	TRBJ1-1	TGTGCCAGCAGCCGAAACTGGATCAAACAGGGGTTCGGTACTGAAGCTTTCTTT	CASSRNWIKQGFGTEAFF
TRBV12-3/TRBV12-4	15	TRBD1	many	TRBJ2-7	TGTGCCAGCAGTCCCCCGGGACAGGGGCCAGACGAGCAGTACTTC	CASSPPGQGPDEQYF
TRBV2	18	-	many	TRBJ2-3	TGTGCCAGCAGCCACCCTCTCTCGGGGGGCCCTAGCACAGATACGCAGTATTTT	CASSHPLSGGPSTDTQYF
TRBV4-1	15	-	-	TRBJ2-1	TGCGCCAGCAGCCAAGACCTCCAGGGGAACAATGAGCAGTTCTTC	CASSQDLQGNNEQFF
TRBV20-1	13	-	many	TRBJ2-1	TGCAGTGCTAGTATGGAGTATTGGGATGAGCAGTTCTTC	CSASMEYWDEQFF
TRBV2	14	TRBD2	few	TRBJ2-5	TGTGCCAGCAGCTTGGTGCTAGCGGGAGAGACCCAGTACTTC	CASSLVLAGETQYF
TRBV30	15	-	many	TRBJ1-2	TGTGCCTGGGCCTCTACAGGGCAAGCTAACTATGGCTACACCTTC	CAWASTGQANYGYTF
TRBV28	14	TRBD1	many	TRBJ1-4	TGTGCCAGCAGTCGGGACAGCACCAATGAAAAACTGTTTTTT	CASSRDSTNEKLFF
TRBV6-1	14	TRBD2	many	TRBJ2-1	TGTGCCAGCGCCAGCCGAGCGGGATTTAATGAGCAGTTCTTC	CASASRAGFNEQFF
TRBV5-1	16	TRBD1	-	TRBJ1-4	TGCGCCAGCAGCTTGGCCAGAACAGGGGTAGATGAAAAACCGTTTTTT	CASSLARTGVDEKPFF
TRBV29-1	15	TRBD1	many	TRBJ1-1	TGCAGCGTTACAACACAGGGGGTGCGTAGGGCTGAAGCTTTCTTT	CSVTTQGVRRAEAFF
TRBV29-1	14	-	-	TRBJ1-1	TGCAGCGTGTCTCCTAGGGTGAGTGTCACTGAAGCTTTCTTT	CSVSPRVSVTEAFF
TRBV18	14	TRBD2	few	TRBJ2-1	TGTGCCAGCTCACTAGCGGGGAGACACAATGAGCAGTTCTTC	CASSLAGRHNEQFF
TRBV6-1	15	TRBD2	-	TRBJ2-7	TGTGCCAGCAGCCGACTAGCGGGGATTATTTACGAGCAGTACTTC	CASSRLAGIIYEQYF
TRBV30	13	-	many	TRBJ2-7	TGTGCCTGGAGCCCCGGAGGGCCTTGGGAGCAGTACTTC	CAWSPGGPWEQYF
TRBV7-2	17	-	-	TRBJ2-7	TGTGCCAGCAGCTTATGGCTGGATGAGGGGGGCGCCTACGAGCAGTACTTC	CASSLWLDEGGAYEQYF
TRBV19	15	-	few	TRBJ1-5	TGTGCCAGTAGTATAGGGGCTGGGGGGTGGCAGCCCCAGCATTTT	CASSIGAGGWQPQHF
TRBV7-3	13	-	few	TRBJ1-1	TGTGCCAGCAGCTTTTTGGGCGGGACTGAAGCTTTCTTT	CASSFLGGTEAFF
TRBV30	16	-	many	TRBJ1-3	TGTGCCTGGAGCGCCCCAACGACGTGGGGACGAAACACCATATATTTT	CAWSAPTTWGRNTIYF
TRBV15	12	-	-	TRBJ2-7	TGTGCCACCAGCAAGATGCAGGACGAGCAGTACTTC	CATSKMQDEQYF
TRBV12-3/TRBV12-4	16	TRBD1	-	TRBJ2-7	TGTGCCAGCAGCCCTGTCTCCCGGGACAGGTCCTACGAGCAGTACTTC	CASSPVSRDRSYEQYF
TRBV29-1	13	-	few	TRBJ1-5	TGCAGCGTTGCTTGGGAGGACAATCAGCCCCAGCATTTT	CSVAWEDNQPQHF
TRBV20-1	13	-	many	TRBJ1-5	TGCAGTGCTAGGCCCGACAGCTACAAGCCCCAGCATTTT	CSARPDSYKPQHF
TRBV6-9	18	TRBD2	few	TRBJ2-7	TGTGCCAGCAGTTACAGCGGGTACGCGGGGGAGCCCGCCTACGAGCAGTACTTC	CASSYSGYAGEPAYEQYF
TRBV20-1	18	-	few	TRBJ1-6	TGCAGTGCTAGAGATGTAGTACGGGTCCCCCTGGAAAATTCACCCCTCCACTTT	CSARDVVRVPLENSPLHF
TRBV6-2/TRBV6-3	15	-	many	TRBJ1-1	TGTGCCAGCAGAGAGATAGACAGATATGGATATGAAGCTTTCTTT	CASREIDRYGYEAFF
TRBV11-2	14	TRBD2	-	TRBJ2-7	TGTGCCAGCACCACACTGGGAGGGGCTCACGAGCAGTACTTC	CASTTLGGAHEQYF
TRBV2	13	-	many	TRBJ2-2	TGTGCCAGCAGTGATCGACACACCGGGGAGCTGTTTTTT	CASSDRHTGELFF
TRBV28	13	TRBD1	many	TRBJ2-1	TGTGCCAGCTCGCAGGACAGGCCGGATGAGCAGTTCTTC	CASSQDRPDEQFF
TRBV11-3	16	TRBD2	many	TRBJ2-7	TGTGCCAGCAGCCCAGGGCTACCGGGAGGAAATTACGAGCAGTACTTC	CASSPGLPGGNYEQYF
TRBV18	14	-	few	TRBJ2-7	TGTGCCAGCTCACCAAACTCCTTTTCGGACGAGCAGTACTTC	CASSPNSFSDEQYF